The 11 T cell receptor beta chains below all came from one sample that was sequenced in a study of T cell repertoires in cytomegalovirus infection. One entry per CDR3 protein results from TCRdb running MiXCR on the reads. The sample comprises some 450,000 distinct CDR3 sequences, roughly 30% of which are singletons, and about an eighth rests with the top ten. Sequenced input: PBMCs. These receptors came from a human donor in good health (CMV status not recorded). Some clones in this sample may be carry-over from other donors' samples.

The chain employs TRBV7-7 and TRBJ2-5; 7 bases fit TRBD1. V shed 5 bases and J 4 bases; nucleotides not matched to a gene: 4. The CDR3 runs 13 residues. Germline CDR1 and CDR2: SSHAT and FNYEAQ (reference sequence). This chain's CDR3 is CASSPTGLETQYF. CDR3 in DNA: TGTGCCAGCAGCCCGACAGGGCTAGAGACCCAGTACTTC.

The chain combines TRBV15 with TRBJ2-3; D gene ambiguous. This CDR3 spans 16 amino acids. Germline V gene data show CDR1 as LNHNV and CDR2 as YYDKDF (reference sequence). Trimming pared 1 base from V and 5 bases from J, leaving 16 bases between. CDR3 sequence reads: CATSRGDTTGGDTQYF. CDR3 in DNA: TGTGCCACCAGCAGAGGGGATACTACGGGTGGAGATACGCAGTATTTT.

The sample holds many counts of this clonotype. The chain carries TRBV7-2 and TRBJ2-5; TRBD1 agrees at 9 bases. Per germline, CDR1 SGHTA and CDR2 FQGNSA. Trimming cost V 4 bases and J 5 bases; bases outside gene matches: 2. The CDR3 consists of 13 residues. This CDR3 reads CASSSGQGETQYF. In nucleotides, the CDR3 is TGTGCCAGCAGCTCAGGACAGGGGGAGACCCAGTACTTC.

This clonotype was picked up a small number of times. The CDR3 protein is CSAEDRDPNYGYTF. In DNA form, the CDR3 reads TGCAGTGCGGAGGACAGGGATCCGAATTATGGCTACACCTTC. This rearrangement joins TRBV20-1 to TRBJ1-2; 8 positions agree with TRBD1. Germline values: CDR1 DFQATT, CDR2 SNEGSKA (reference sequence). The CDR3 is 14 residues long. V lost 6 bases to trimming and J lost 5 bases; unmatched junction nucleotides: 11.

Turning to this clonotype: This CDR3 is missing its conserved last phenylalanine or tryptophan, likely due to a read error. This chain connects TRBV7-2 to TRBJ2-2; D could derive from TRBD1 or TRBD2 (5 bases each). This CDR3 contains 19 residues. The germline V gene encodes CDR1 SGHTA and CDR2 FQGNSA. CDR3 sequence reads: CASSLVAHFTGFTIGALFC. CDR3 sequence (DNA): TGTGCCAGCAGCTTAGTTGCCCATTTCACGGGGTTCACCATCGGGGCGCTGTTTTGT.

Details on this clonotype: The junction does not match germline at one end; this may be a read error. The rearrangement joins TRBV7-8 to TRBJ2-1; D is perhaps TRBD1 (6 bases). This CDR3 is built from 13 residues. Germline CDR1 is SGHVS and CDR2 is FQNEAQ. CDR3 sequence: CASSPDSNNEHFF. DNA of the CDR3: TGTGCCAGCAGCCCGGACAGTAACAATGAGCATTTCTTC.

This clonotype was seen a few times. This chain links TRBV5-6 with TRBJ1-2; no clear D. Germline V CDR1 and CDR2: SGHDT, YYEEEE. This CDR3 has 14 residues. The V end was cut by 0 bases, the J end by 0 bases, with 6 bases between. The CDR3 reads CASSLEETNYGYTF. The CDR3 DNA follows: TGTGCCAGCAGCTTGGAGGAGACTAACTATGGCTACACCTTC.

The rearrangement joins TRBV5-4 to TRBJ2-2; 7 bases fit TRBD2. CDR1 is SGHNT and CDR2 is YYREEE in the germline V gene (reference sequence). After removal of 0 bases from V and 6 bases from J, the junction contained 2 bases not matched to a gene. This CDR3 spans 14 amino acids. CDR3: CASSLEAGAGELFF. The DNA for the CDR3 is TGTGCCAGCAGCTTGGAGGCGGGGGCCGGGGAGCTGTTTTTT.

Points on this clonotype: It may be a read error: a sequence one base away is much more abundant. V is TRBV4-1 and J is TRBJ2-2; 10 bases match TRBD2. Germline values: CDR1 MGHRA, CDR2 YSYEKL. The CDR3 is 15 residues long. The chain's CDR3 is CASSQVAGGTGVLFF. CDR3 nucleotides: TGCGCCAGCAGCCAAGTAGCGGGGGGCACCGGGGTGCTGTTTTTT.

The chain employs TRBV18 and TRBJ2-3; the D gene is possibly TRBD1 (5 bases). Germline CDR1 reads KGHSH; CDR2 reads LQKENI. The V end was cut by 2 bases, the J end by 5 bases, with 11 bases between. This CDR3 spans 14 amino acids. The CDR3 loop reads CASSPETVRDTQYF. The DNA for the CDR3 is TGTGCCAGCTCACCAGAGACAGTGAGAGATACGCAGTATTTT.

The V and J genes are TRBV11-2 and TRBJ2-5; D tentatively fits TRBD1 or TRBD2 (5 bases each). The CDR3 runs 15 residues. Germline CDR1 and CDR2: SGHAT and FQNNGV. V lost 3 bases and J lost 1, with 12 bases in between. CDR3 loop: CASSLEAGTQETQYF. In nucleotides, the CDR3 is TGTGCCAGCAGCTTGGAAGCCGGGACCCAAGAGACCCAGTACTTC.